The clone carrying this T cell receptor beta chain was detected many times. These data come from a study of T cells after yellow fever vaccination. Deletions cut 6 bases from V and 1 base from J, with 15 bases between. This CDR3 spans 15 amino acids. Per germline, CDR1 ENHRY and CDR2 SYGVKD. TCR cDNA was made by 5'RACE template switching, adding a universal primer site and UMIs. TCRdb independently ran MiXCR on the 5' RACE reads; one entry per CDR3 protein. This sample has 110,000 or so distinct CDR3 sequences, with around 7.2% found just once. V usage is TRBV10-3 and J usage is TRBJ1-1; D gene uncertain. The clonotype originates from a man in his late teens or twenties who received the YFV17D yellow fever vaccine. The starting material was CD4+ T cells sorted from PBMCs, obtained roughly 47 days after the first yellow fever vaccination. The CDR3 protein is CAIRASGMGNTEAFF. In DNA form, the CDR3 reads TGTGCCATCAGGGCCTCCGGGATGGGGAACACTGAAGCTTTCTTT.